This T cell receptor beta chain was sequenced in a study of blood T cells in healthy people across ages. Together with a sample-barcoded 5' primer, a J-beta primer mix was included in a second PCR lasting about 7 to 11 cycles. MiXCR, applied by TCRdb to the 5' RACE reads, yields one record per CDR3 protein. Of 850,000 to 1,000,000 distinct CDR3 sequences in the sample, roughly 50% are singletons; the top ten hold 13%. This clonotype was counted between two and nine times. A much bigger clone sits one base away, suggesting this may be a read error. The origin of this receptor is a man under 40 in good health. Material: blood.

Written as DNA, the CDR3 is TGTGCCAGCAGCTTAGCGGTGGCAGATACGCAGTATTTT. Its protein product is CASSLAVADTQYF. The chain links TRBV7-2 to TRBJ2-3; the D is unclear. Trimming took 0 bases from V and 4 from J, leaving 5 bases between them. Germline loops: CDR1 SGHTA, CDR2 FQGNSA. The CDR3 sequence is 13 residues long. The variable domain in full, completed from reference TRBV7-2 and TRBJ2-3, reads GAGVSQSPSNKVTEKGKDVELRCDPISGHTALYWYRQSLGQGLEFLIYFQGNSAPDKSGLPSDRFSAERTGGSVSTLTIQRTQQEDSAVYLCASSLAVADTQYFGPGTRLTVL.